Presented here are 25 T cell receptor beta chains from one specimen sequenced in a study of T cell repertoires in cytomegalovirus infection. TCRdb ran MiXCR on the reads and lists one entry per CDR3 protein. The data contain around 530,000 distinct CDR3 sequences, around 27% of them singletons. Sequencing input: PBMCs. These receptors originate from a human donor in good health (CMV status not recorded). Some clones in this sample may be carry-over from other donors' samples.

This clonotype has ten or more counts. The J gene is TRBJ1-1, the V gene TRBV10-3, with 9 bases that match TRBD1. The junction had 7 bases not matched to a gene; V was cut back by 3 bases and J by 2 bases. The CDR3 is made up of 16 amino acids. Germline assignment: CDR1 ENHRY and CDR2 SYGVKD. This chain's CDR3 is CAISEPGQGINTEAFF. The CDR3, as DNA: TGTGCCATCAGTGAACCGGGACAGGGAATTAACACTGAAGCTTTCTTT.

DNA for the CDR3: TGTGCCAGCAGTGCCTACTCGGGGGGCACAGATACGCAGTATTTT. It codes for CASSAYSGGTDTQYF. The V call is TRBV28, the J call TRBJ2-3, with D perhaps TRBD2 (6 bases). This CDR3 comprises 15 residues. Germline assignment: CDR1 MDHEN and CDR2 SYDVKM. V lost 5 bases and J 1 base, leaving 13 bases between the germline ends.

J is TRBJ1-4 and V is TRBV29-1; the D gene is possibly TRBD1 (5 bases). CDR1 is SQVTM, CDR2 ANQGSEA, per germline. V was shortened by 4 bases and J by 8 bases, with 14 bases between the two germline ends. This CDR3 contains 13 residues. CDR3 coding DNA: TGCAGCGTTGGAATGGGGGGGGACGAAAAACTGTTTTTT. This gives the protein CSVGMGGDEKLFF.

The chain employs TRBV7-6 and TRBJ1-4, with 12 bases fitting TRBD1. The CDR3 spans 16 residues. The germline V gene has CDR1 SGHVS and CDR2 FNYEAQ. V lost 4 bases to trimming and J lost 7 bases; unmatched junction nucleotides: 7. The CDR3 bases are TGTGCCAGCAGCTCCTTCGGGGGACAGGGGGCTGAAAAACTGTTTTTT. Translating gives CASSSFGGQGAEKLFF. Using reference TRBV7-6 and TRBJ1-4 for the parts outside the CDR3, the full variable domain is GAGVSQSPRYKVTKRGQDVALRCDPISGHVSLYWYRQALGQGPEFLTYFNYEAQQDKSGLPNDRFSAERPEGSISTLTIQRTEQRDSAMYRCASSSFGGQGAEKLFFGSGTQLSVL.

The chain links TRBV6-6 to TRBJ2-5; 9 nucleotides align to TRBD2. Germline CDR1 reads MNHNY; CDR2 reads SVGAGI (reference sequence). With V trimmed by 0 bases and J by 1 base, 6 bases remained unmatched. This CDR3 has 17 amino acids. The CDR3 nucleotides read TGTGCCAGCAGTTACTCGAGGCTAGCGGGGTCCCAAGAGACCCAGTACTTC. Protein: CASSYSRLAGSQETQYF.

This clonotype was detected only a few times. The CDR3 spells CASSHPTGTSGTNSYNEQFF. CDR3 sequence (DNA): TGCGCCAGCAGCCACCCAACCGGGACTAGCGGGACAAACTCCTACAATGAGCAGTTCTTC. The genes are TRBV4-3 and TRBJ2-1, with 13 positions matching TRBD2. Germline V lookup: CDR1 LGHNA, CDR2 YSLEER. The V segment lost 3 bases and the J segment 0 bases; nucleotides outside the gene matches: 11. CDR3 length equals 20 residues.

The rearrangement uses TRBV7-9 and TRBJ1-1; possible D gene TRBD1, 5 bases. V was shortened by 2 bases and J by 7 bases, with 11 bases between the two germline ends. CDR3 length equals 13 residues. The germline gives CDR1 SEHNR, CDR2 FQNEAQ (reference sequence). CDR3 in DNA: TGTGCCAGCAGCTTAAGGGGCAGCCTTGAAGCTTTCTTT. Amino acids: CASSLRGSLEAFF. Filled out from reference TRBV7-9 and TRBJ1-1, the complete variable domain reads DTGVSQNPRHKITKRGQNVTFRCDPISEHNRLYWYRQTLGQGPEFLTYFQNEAQLEKSRLLSDRFSAERPKGSFSTLEIQRTEQGDSAMYLCASSLRGSLEAFFGQGTRLTVV.

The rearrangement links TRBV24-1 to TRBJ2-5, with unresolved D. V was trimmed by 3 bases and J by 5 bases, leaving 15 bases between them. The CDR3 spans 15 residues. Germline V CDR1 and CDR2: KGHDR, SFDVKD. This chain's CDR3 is CATSDATPLGETQYF. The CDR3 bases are TGTGCCACCAGTGATGCGACTCCATTGGGGGAGACCCAGTACTTC.

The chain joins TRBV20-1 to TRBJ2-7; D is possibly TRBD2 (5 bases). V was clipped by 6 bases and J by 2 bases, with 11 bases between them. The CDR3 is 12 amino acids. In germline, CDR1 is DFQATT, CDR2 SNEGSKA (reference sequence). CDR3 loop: CSARTDAYEQYV. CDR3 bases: TGCAGTGCGAGGACTGACGCCTACGAGCAGTACGTC.

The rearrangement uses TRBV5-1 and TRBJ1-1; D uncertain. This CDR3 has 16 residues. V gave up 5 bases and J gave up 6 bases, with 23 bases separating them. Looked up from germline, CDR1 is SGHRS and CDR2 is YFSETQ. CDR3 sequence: CASSLMGSDFGAEAFF. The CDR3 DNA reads TGCGCCAGCAGTTTAATGGGGTCGGATTTCGGCGCTGAAGCTTTCTTT.

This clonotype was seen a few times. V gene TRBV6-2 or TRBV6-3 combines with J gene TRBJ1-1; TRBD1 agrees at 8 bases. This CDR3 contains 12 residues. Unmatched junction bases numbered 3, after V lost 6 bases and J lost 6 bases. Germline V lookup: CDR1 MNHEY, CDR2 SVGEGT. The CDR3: CASRQGAAEAFF. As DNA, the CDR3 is TGTGCCAGCAGGCAGGGGGCGGCTGAAGCTTTCTTT.

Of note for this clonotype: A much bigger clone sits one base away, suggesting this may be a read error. The CDR3 is CASSLKPGLVGGRADTQYF. The CDR3 nucleotides are TGTGCCAGCAGCTTGAAACCGGGACTAGTGGGAGGGAGGGCAGATACGCAGTATTTT. The genes are TRBV7-2 and TRBJ2-3; 8 nucleotides line up with TRBD2. The germline CDR1 and CDR2 sequences are SGHTA and FQGNSA. There are 19 residues in the CDR3. Trimming took 3 bases from V and 4 from J; bases not matched to a gene: 18.

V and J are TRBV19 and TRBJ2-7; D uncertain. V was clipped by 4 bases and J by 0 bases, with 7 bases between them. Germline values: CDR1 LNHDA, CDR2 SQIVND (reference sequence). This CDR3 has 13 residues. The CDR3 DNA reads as TGTGCCAGTAGTAAAAAACCCTCCTACGAGCAGTACTTC. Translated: CASSKKPSYEQYF.

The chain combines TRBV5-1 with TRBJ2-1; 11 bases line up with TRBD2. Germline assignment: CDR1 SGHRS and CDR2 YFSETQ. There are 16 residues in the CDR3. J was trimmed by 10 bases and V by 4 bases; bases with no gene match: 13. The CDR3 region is CASSRGGTSGLDEQFF. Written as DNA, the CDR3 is TGCGCCAGCAGCCGGGGGGGGACTAGCGGACTCGACGAGCAGTTCTTC.

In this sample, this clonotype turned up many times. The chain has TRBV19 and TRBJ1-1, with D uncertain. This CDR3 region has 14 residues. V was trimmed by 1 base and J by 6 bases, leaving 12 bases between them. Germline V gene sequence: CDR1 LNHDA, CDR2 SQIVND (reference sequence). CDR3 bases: TGTGCCAGTAGTATAGCATTACAAAACGCTGAAGCTTTCTTT. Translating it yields CASSIALQNAEAFF. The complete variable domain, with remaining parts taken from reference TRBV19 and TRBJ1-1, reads DGGITQSPKYLFRKEGQNVTLSCEQNLNHDAMYWYRQDPGQGLRLIYYSQIVNDFQKGDIAEGYSVSREKKESFPLTVTSAQKNPTAFYLCASSIALQNAEAFFGQGTRLTVV.

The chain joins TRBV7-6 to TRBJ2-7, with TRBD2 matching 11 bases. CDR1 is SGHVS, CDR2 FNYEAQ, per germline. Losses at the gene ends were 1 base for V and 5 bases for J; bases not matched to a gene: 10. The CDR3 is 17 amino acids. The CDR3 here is CASSLVLAGVSVHEQYF. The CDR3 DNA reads TGTGCCAGCAGCTTAGTACTAGCGGGAGTTTCAGTGCACGAGCAGTACTTC.

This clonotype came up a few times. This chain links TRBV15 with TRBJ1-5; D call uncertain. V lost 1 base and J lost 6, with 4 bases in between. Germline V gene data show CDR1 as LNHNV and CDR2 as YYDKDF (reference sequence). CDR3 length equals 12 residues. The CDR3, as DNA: TGTGCCACCAGCAGAGCGAGTCAGCCCCAGCATTTT. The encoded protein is CATSRASQPQHF.

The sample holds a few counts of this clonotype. CDR3: CASSQWDRGATEAFF. DNA of the CDR3: TGCGCCAGCAGCCAGTGGGACAGGGGGGCCACTGAAGCTTTCTTT. The chain has TRBV4-1 and TRBJ1-1; 11 bases align to TRBD1. J was trimmed by 4 bases and V by 3 bases; bases with no gene match: 4. CDR1 MGHRA and CDR2 YSYEKL come from the germline V gene. The CDR3 sequence is 15 residues long.

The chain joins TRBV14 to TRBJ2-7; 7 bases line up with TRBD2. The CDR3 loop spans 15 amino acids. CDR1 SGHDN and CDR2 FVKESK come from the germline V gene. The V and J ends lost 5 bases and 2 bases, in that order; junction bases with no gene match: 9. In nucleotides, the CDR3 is TGTGCCAGCAGCGCCAGAGAGACTAGCACCTACGAGCAGTACGTC. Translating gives CASSARETSTYEQYV.

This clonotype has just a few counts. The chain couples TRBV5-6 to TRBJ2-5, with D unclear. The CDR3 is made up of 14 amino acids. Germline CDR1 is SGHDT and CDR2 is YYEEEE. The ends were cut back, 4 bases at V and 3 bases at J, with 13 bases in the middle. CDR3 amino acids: CASSTVDWKETQYF. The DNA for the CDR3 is TGTGCCAGCAGCACGGTTGACTGGAAAGAGACCCAGTACTTC.

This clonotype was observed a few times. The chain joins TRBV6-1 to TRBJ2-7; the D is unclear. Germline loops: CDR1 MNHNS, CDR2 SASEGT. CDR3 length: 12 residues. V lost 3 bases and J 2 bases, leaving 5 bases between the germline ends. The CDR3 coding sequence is TGTGCCAGCAGTGAGGATCCCTACGAGCAGTACTTC. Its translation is CASSEDPYEQYF.

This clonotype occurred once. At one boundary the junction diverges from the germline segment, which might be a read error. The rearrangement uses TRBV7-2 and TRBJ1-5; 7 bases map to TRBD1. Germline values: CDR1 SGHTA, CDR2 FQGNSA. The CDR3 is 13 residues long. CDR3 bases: TGTGCCAGCAGCCGGGACAGAGATCAGTCCCAGCATTTT. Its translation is CASSRDRDQSQHF.

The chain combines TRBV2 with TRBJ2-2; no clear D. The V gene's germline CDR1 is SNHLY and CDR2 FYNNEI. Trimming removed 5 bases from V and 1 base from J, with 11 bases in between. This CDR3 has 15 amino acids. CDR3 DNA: TGTGCCAGCAGTCACGGTATTTTGAACACCGGGGAGCTGTTTTTT. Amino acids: CASSHGILNTGELFF. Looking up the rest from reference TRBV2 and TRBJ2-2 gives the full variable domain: EPEVTQTPSHQVTQMGQEVILRCVPISNHLYFYWYRQILGQKVEFLVSFYNNEISEKSEIFDDQFSVERPDGSNFTLKIRSTKLEDSAMYFCASSHGILNTGELFFGEGSRLTVL.

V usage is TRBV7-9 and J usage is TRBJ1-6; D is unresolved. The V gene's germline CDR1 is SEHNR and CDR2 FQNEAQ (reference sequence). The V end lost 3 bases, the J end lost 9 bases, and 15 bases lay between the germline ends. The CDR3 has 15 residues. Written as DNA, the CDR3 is TGTGCCAGCAGCTTCACGGGCAAAAAAGGTTCACCCCTCCACTTT. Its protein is CASSFTGKKGSPLHF.

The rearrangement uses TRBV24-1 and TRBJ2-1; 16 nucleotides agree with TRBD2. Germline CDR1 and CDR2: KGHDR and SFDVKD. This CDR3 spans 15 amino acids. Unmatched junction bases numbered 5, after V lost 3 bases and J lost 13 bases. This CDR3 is CATSDAGLAGGDQFF. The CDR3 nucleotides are TGTGCCACCAGTGATGCGGGACTAGCGGGAGGGGATCAGTTCTTC.